This TCR beta chain was recovered during a study of lymphopenia after photon versus proton radiotherapy. Trimming removed 3 bases at V and 4 bases at J, with 15 bases between. CDR3 length: 16 residues. Germline CDR1 reads SGHVS; CDR2 reads FQNEAQ. The protocol was immunoSEQ multiplex PCR, while the TCRdb copy is restricted to in-frame clones and leaves out a portion. The sample has about 24,000 clones, over 65% seen once. Whole-study findings and limits: Photon-treated patients lost naive T cells and TCR diversity; proton-treated stayed stable. After the lymphocyte nadir, photon-treated repertoires showed oligoclonal expansion, especially of CD8+ Temra cells. Larger post-nadir TCR diversity loss correlated inversely with survival in deceased patients.

Points on this clone: Its specificity is unknown.

Sequences were derived from peripheral blood, sampled from a patient treated with photon-based radiotherapy. This receptor was identified in a man between 35 and 55 years old with gastric cancer. The genes are TRBV7-8 and TRBJ2-2; D gene unclear. CDR3 amino acids: CASSFTPNFPTGELFF. The CDR3 DNA sequence: TGTGCCAGCAGCTTTACCCCGAACTTCCCCACCGGGGAGCTGTTTTTT. The variable domain in full, completed from reference TRBV7-8 and TRBJ2-2, reads GAGVSQSPRYKVAKRGQDVALRCDPISGHVSLFWYQQALGQGPEFLTYFQNEAQLDKSGLPSDRFFAERPEGSVSTLKIQRTQQEDSAVYLCASSFTPNFPTGELFFGEGSRLTVL.